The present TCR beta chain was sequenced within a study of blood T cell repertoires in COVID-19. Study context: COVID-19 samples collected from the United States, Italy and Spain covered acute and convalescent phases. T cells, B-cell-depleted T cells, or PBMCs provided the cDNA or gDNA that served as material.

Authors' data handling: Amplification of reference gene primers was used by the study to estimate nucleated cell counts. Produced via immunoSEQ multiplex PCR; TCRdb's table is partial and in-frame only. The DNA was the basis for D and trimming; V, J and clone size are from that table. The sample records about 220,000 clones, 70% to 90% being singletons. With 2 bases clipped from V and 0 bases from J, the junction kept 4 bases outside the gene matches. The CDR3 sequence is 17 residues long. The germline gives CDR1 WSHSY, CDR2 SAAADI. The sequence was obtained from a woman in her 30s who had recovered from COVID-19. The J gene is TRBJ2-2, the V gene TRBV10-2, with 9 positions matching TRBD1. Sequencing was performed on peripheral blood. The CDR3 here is CASSEKGQGANTGELFF. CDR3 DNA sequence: TGCGCCAGCAGTGAGAAGGGACAGGGCGCGAACACCGGGGAGCTGTTTTTT.